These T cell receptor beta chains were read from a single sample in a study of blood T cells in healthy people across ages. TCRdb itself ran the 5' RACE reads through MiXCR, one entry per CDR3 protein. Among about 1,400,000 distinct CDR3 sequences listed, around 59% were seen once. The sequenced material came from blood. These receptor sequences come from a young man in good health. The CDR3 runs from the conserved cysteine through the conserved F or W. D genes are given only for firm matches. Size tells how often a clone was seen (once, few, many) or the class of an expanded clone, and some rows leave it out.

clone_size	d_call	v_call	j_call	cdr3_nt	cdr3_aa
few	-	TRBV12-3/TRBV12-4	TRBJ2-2	TGTGCCTCCCGCCGAGGTCAGGGAGCCGGGGAGCTGTTTTTT	CASRRGQGAGELFF
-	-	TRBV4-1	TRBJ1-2	TGCGCCAGCAGCCAAGCAGGACACCCCTATGGCTACACCTTC	CASSQAGHPYGYTF
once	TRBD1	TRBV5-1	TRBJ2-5	TGCGCCAGCAGCCCACGGACAGGGAGCGATGAGCAGTACTTC	CASSPRTGSDEQYF
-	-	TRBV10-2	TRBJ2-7	TGCGCCAGCAGGGAGGGAACCTACGAGCAGTACTTC	CASREGTYEQYF
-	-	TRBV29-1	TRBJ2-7	TGCAGCGGTGGATCTGGCTACGAGCAGTACTTC	CSGGSGYEQYF
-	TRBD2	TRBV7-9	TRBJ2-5	TGTGCCAGCAGCCACGGTGGTAGCGGGAGCCAAGAGACCCAGTACTTC	CASSHGGSGSQETQYF
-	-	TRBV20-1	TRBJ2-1	TGCAGTACTAATCAGCTAGCCTCCTACAATGAGCAGTTCTTC	CSTNQLASYNEQFF
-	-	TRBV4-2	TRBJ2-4	TGTGCCAGCAGCTTACCGGGACGGACCAAAAACATTCAGTACTTC	CASSLPGRTKNIQYF
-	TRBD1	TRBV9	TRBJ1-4	TGTGCCAGCAGCGTAGCGGGGACAGCGACTAATGAAAAACTGTTTTTT	CASSVAGTATNEKLFF
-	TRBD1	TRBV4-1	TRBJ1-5	TGCGCCAGCAGCCAAGGACAGGGCATAAGTCAGCCCCAGCATTTT	CASSQGQGISQPQHF
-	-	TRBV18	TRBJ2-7	TGTGCCAGCTCACCAACCGGGGCCCCCCCGACCTACAATGAGCAGTACTTC	CASSPTGAPPTYNEQYF
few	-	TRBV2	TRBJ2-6	TGTGCCAACCGTAAGATCCGGGCCAACGTCCTGACTTTC	CANRKIRANVLTF
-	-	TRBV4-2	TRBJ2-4	TGTGCCAGCAGCCAAAGAACTCGAGAGGGGAGCATTCAGTACTTC	CASSQRTREGSIQYF
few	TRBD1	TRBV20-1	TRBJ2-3	TGCAGTGCTTTCGACAGGGGGCATGGAGATACGCAGTATTTT	CSAFDRGHGDTQYF
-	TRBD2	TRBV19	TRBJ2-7	TGTGCCAGTAGTATGGGGCTAGCGGGCGAGCAGTACTTC	CASSMGLAGEQYF
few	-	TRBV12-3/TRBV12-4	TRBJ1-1	TGTGCCAGCAGTGTGACACGGGGGCACACTGAAGCTTTCTTT	CASSVTRGHTEAFF
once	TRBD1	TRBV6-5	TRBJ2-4	TGTGCCAGCACTCGGGACAGCCAAGCCAAAAACATTCAGTACTTC	CASTRDSQAKNIQYF
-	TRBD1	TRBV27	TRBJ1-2	TGTGCCAGCAGTCCTCAACCGGGACAGGGTCATTATGGCTACACCTTC	CASSPQPGQGHYGYTF
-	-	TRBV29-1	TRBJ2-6	TGCAGCGTCGCCGAGGGTAACGGGGCCAACGTCCTGACTTTC	CSVAEGNGANVLTF
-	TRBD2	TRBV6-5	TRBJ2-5	TGTGCCAGCAGTCCCGGGACTACGGAGACCCAGTACTTC	CASSPGTTETQYF
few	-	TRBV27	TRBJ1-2	TGTGCCAGCAGTTTATGGGGGGGGGACTATGGCTACACCTTC	CASSLWGGDYGYTF
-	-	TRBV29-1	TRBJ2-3	TGCAGCGTTGAAACAGGGTCAGATACGCAGTATTTT	CSVETGSDTQYF
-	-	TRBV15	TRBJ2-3	TGTGCCACCAGCAGAGTTCGCAGATACGATACGCAGTATTTT	CATSRVRRYDTQYF
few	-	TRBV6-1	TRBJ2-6	TGTGCCAGCAGATCCGGGACGGACAGCTCTGGGGCCAACGTCCTGACTTTC	CASRSGTDSSGANVLTF
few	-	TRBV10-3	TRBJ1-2	TGTGCCATCAGTGAGTCATCGTCGGTCTATGGCTACACCTTC	CAISESSSVYGYTF
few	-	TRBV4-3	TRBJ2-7	TGCGCCAGCAGCCAACATGGGGGGGCATCCTACGAGCAGTACTTC	CASSQHGGASYEQYF
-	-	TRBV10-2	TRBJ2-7	TGCGCCAGCAGTGAGGCTGACAGGCCCTACGAGCAGTACTTC	CASSEADRPYEQYF
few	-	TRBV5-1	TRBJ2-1	TGCGCCAGCTGCCCCGGGACGCAGGGGAATGAGCAGTTCTTC	CASCPGTQGNEQFF
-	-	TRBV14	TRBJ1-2	TGTGCCAGCAGCCAAGAGTGGAATGGCTACACCTTC	CASSQEWNGYTF
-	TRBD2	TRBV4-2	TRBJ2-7	TGTGCCAGCAGCCAAGATCGATCTAGCGGGAGGGCGGGTGACAATGAGCAGTACTTC	CASSQDRSSGRAGDNEQYF
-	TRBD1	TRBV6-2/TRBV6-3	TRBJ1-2	TGTGCCAGCACCCTACAGGGGGAGGACTATGGCTACACCTTC	CASTLQGEDYGYTF
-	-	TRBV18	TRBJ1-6	TGTGCCAGCGCCTCAGCAGGGGACTCACCCCTCCACTTT	CASASAGDSPLHF
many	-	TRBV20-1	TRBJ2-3	TGCAGTGCTAGGACAGCACCCACAGATACGCAGTATTTT	CSARTAPTDTQYF
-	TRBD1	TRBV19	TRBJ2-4	TGTGCCAGTAGTAAGGATCCGACAGGGGTCAAAAACATTCAGTACTTC	CASSKDPTGVKNIQYF
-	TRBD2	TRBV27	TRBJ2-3	TGTGCCAGCAGTGCTGGGACTAGCGCCACAGATACGCAGTATTTT	CASSAGTSATDTQYF
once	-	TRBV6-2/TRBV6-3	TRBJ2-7	TGTGCCAGCAGTGCACAGGGGAGGGCCGACGAGCAGTACTTC	CASSAQGRADEQYF
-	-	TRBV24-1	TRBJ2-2	TGTGCCACCAGTGATGGTAGCGCGAACACCGGGGAGCTGTTTTTT	CATSDGSANTGELFF
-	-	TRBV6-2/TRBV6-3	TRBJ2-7	TGTGCCAGCAGTTACTCTTGGGACTACGAGCAGTACTTC	CASSYSWDYEQYF
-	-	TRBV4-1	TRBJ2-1	TGCGCCAGCAGCCAAGATGGGCAGGTGGGGTTCTTC	CASSQDGQVGFF
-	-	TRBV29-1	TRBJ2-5	TGCAGCGTTGAAGAAAAGGAGACAGAACAAGAGACCCAGTACTTC	CSVEEKETEQETQYF
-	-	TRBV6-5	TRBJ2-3	TGTGCCAGCAGGCCACCGGAGACAAGGGCAGATACGCAGTATTTT	CASRPPETRADTQYF
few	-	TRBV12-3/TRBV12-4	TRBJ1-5	TGTGCCAGCAATATTGGGGCCGGTCAGCCCCAGCATTTT	CASNIGAGQPQHF
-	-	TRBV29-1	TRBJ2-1	TGCAGCGTTGTACTAGCCGACTGCAATGAGCAGTTCTTC	CSVVLADCNEQFF
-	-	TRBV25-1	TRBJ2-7	TGTGCCAGCAGTGATACGGACAACCACGAGCAGTACTTC	CASSDTDNHEQYF
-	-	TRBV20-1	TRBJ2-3	TGCAGTGCTAGCCCACTCAGAGAAGGGTTCACAGATACGCAGTATTTT	CSASPLREGFTDTQYF
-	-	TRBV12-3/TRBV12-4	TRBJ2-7	TGTGCCAGCAGCCAAGCCGGGACCTACAATGAGCAGTACTTC	CASSQAGTYNEQYF
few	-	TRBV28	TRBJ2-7	TGTGCCAGCAGTTTCTCGTCGTCAGGGCCACTAACCCACGAGCAGTACTTC	CASSFSSSGPLTHEQYF
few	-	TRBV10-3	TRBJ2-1	TGTGCCATCAGTGAACAGGGCAATGAGCAGTTCTTC	CAISEQGNEQFF
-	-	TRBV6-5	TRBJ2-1	TGTGCCAGCAGTTACTTACCCGCGAGGGAGCCCACCTACAATGAGCAGTTCTTC	CASSYLPAREPTYNEQFF
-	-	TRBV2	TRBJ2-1	TGTGCCAGCACCGGGCGTGCAGGGTCGGACAATGAGCAGTTCTTC	CASTGRAGSDNEQFF
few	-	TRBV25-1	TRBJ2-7	TGTGCCAGCAGTGAAGTTTCGGGTAAGGGATCCTACGAGCAGTACTTC	CASSEVSGKGSYEQYF
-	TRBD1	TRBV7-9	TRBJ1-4	TGTGCCAGCAGCACAGACAGGGTGAATGAAAAACTGTTTTTT	CASSTDRVNEKLFF
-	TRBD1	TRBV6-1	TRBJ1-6	TGTGCCAGCACAGGACAGGGTATTAAACGGGGCGATTCACCCCTCCACTTT	CASTGQGIKRGDSPLHF